Listed below are T cell receptor beta chains from one sample, sequenced in a study of control samples from healthy donors and cancer patients. TCRdb's table, derived via immunoSEQ multiplex PCR, lists solely in-frame clones and lacks some. The sample shows 54,000 or so clones, 95% of them seen only once. Sequenced input: blood. The receptor set was obtained from a young man in good health. Both conserved end residues are part of each CDR3. Fields, in order: clone size, D gene, CDR3 length, V gene, J gene, CDR3 DNA, CDR3 protein. A D gene is named only where the DNA matches it firmly. Clone size, where shown, is once, few, many, or a class for clones that have expanded.

.	TRBD2	15	TRBV6-5	TRBJ2-2	TGTGCCAGCACCGGACTAGCGGGAGTCTCCGGGGAGCTGTTTTTT	CASTGLAGVSGELFF
.	.	16	TRBV21-1	TRBJ2-7	TGTGCCAGCAGCAAAGGGGCTAGCGGGAGAGGATGGGAGCAGTACTTC	CASSKGASGRGWEQYF
once	TRBD2	19	TRBV5-1	TRBJ2-3	TGCGCCAGCAGGGCTCCTAGCGGGAGGGCTCGGCGTGGCACAGATACGCAGTATTTT	CASRAPSGRARRGTDTQYF
.	.	15	TRBV27	TRBJ2-7	TGTGCCAGCAGTTCCGACAGGATAAGGGGCTACGAGCAGTACTTC	CASSSDRIRGYEQYF
.	.	13	TRBV3-1/TRBV3-2	TRBJ1-1	TGTGCCAGCAGCCAAGATTGGAACGGGGAAGCTTTCTTT	CASSQDWNGEAFF
once	.	16	TRBV4-1	TRBJ2-1	TGCGCCAGCAGCCCAATCGGGCGCTACTCCTACAATGAGCAGTTCTTC	CASSPIGRYSYNEQFF
.	.	12	TRBV11-2	TRBJ1-1	TGTGCCAGCAGCTCAACAGGATCTGAAGCTTTCTTT	CASSSTGSEAFF
.	.	12	TRBV5-6	TRBJ2-7	TGTGCCAGCAGCTTGCGATCTACAGGGCCGTACTTC	CASSLRSTGPYF
once	.	14	TRBV4-3	TRBJ2-1	TGCGCCAGCAGCCAAGGGGACGGATACAATGAGCAGTTCTTC	CASSQGDGYNEQFF
.	TRBD1	17	TRBV11-2	TRBJ2-6	TGTGCCAGCAGCTTATTGACAGGGGTCGTTGGGGCCAACGTCCTGACTTTC	CASSLLTGVVGANVLTF
.	.	14	TRBV2	TRBJ1-6	TGTGCCAGTAAGCCGGGACGGGAGAATTCACCCCTCCACTTT	CASKPGRENSPLHF
once	.	14	TRBV10-3	TRBJ2-7	TGTGCCATCAGTGAGCCTGACGCCTCCTACGAGCAGTACTTC	CAISEPDASYEQYF
.	.	15	TRBV5-5	TRBJ2-7	TGTGCCAGCAGCTTGAGAAAGGGCGGTGTCGGCGAGCAGTACTTC	CASSLRKGGVGEQYF
.	TRBD2	15	TRBV30	TRBJ2-1	TGTGCCTGGAGTGTACTGGCGGGGGCCTACAATGAGCAGTTCTTC	CAWSVLAGAYNEQFF
.	.	15	TRBV5-1	TRBJ2-7	TGCGCCAGCAGCTTGAGAGGGGACCTCTCCTACGAGCAGTACTTC	CASSLRGDLSYEQYF
.	.	13	TRBV30	TRBJ2-3	TGTGCCTGGAGACACTCTAGCACAGATACGCAGTATTTT	CAWRHSSTDTQYF
.	.	14	TRBV11-2	TRBJ2-1	TGTGCCAGCAGCTTAGATAGGCAGAGCAATGAGCAGTTCTTC	CASSLDRQSNEQFF
.	TRBD1	14	TRBV5-1	TRBJ1-2	TGCGCCAGCAGCTTGGGACAGGGGTTGGGTGGCTACACCTTC	CASSLGQGLGGYTF
.	TRBD1	16	TRBV9	TRBJ2-1	TGTGCCAGCAGCCCCTCTACAGGGGAACCTTACAATGAGCAGTTCTTC	CASSPSTGEPYNEQFF
once	.	12	TRBV5-6	TRBJ2-7	TGTGCCAGCAGCCCGTCGGGCTACGAGCAGTACTTC	CASSPSGYEQYF
.	.	13	TRBV6-6	TRBJ2-3	TGTGCCAGCAGTTACTCGGGGACAGATACGCAGTATTTT	CASSYSGTDTQYF
.	.	15	TRBV27	TRBJ2-7	TGTGCCAGCAGTCCCCGGACATCTATCTCCTACGAGCAGTACTTC	CASSPRTSISYEQYF
.	TRBD2	15	TRBV6-5	TRBJ2-1	TGTGCCAGCAGCCGGGGACTAGCGGGAGAGAATGAGCAGTTCTTC	CASSRGLAGENEQFF
once	.	12	TRBV29-1	TRBJ1-1	TGCAGCTTCGGGACTCCGAATAGGGAAGCTTTCTTT	CSFGTPNREAFF
few	TRBD2	15	TRBV10-1	TRBJ2-7	TGCGCCAGCAGTGGACTAGCGGGATTAGCAGGCGAGCAGTACTTC	CASSGLAGLAGEQYF
.	.	15	TRBV19	TRBJ2-1	TGTGCCAGTAGTAAGGCGGGAAACCCCTACAATGAGCAGTTCTTC	CASSKAGNPYNEQFF
once	.	13	TRBV30	TRBJ1-5	TGTGCCTGGAGTGATGGGCGCAATCAGCCCCAGCATTTT	CAWSDGRNQPQHF
.	.	14	TRBV6-2/TRBV6-3	TRBJ1-2	TGTGCCAGCAGTTACCCGCTTGGAGGTTTTGGCTACACCTTC	CASSYPLGGFGYTF
.	TRBD2	15	TRBV18	TRBJ2-5	TGTGCCAGCTCACCTCCTGGACTAGCTGAAGAGACCCAGTACTTC	CASSPPGLAEETQYF
.	.	12	TRBV10-3	TRBJ1-1	TGTGCCATCAGGGGGGCTGCCACTGAAGCTTTCTTT	CAIRGAATEAFF
.	TRBD1	18	TRBV5-1	TRBJ1-4	TGCGCCAGCAGCTCGCAACCGGGACAGGGCTCAACTAATGAAAAACTGTTTTTT	CASSSQPGQGSTNEKLFF
.	.	15	TRBV19	TRBJ2-5	TGTGCCAGTAGTACTGACAGGAGACCTTTGGAGACCCAGTACTTC	CASSTDRRPLETQYF
.	.	13	TRBV12-5	TRBJ1-1	TGTGCTAGTGGTTTAGGAGTGAACACTGAAGCTTTCTTT	CASGLGVNTEAFF
.	.	15	TRBV5-1	TRBJ2-6	TGCGCCAGCAGCAATCCAGCCTCTGGGGCCAACGTCCTGACTTTC	CASSNPASGANVLTF
.	.	16	TRBV28	TRBJ1-3	TGTGCCAGCAGTCCTCGGTGGTGGGTCTCTGGAAACACCATATATTTT	CASSPRWWVSGNTIYF
.	TRBD1	14	TRBV25-1	TRBJ1-6	TGTGCCAGCAGTGGACAGGGTTGGAATTCACCCCTCCACTTT	CASSGQGWNSPLHF
.	.	14	TRBV5-1	TRBJ2-5	TGCGCCAGCAGCATAAACAGGCCCCAAGAGACCCAGTACTTC	CASSINRPQETQYF
.	.	17	TRBV21-1	TRBJ2-1	TGTGCCAGCAGCAAAGTAGGGGGACAGATCTCCTACAATGAGCAGTTCTTC	CASSKVGGQISYNEQFF
.	.	15	TRBV9	TRBJ2-2	TGTGCCAGCAGCGTAGTTGGACGGGGCACCGGGGAGCTGTTTTTT	CASSVVGRGTGELFF
once	TRBD2	16	TRBV3-1/TRBV3-2	TRBJ2-1	TGTGCCAGCAGCCCGACTAGCGGGAGGGCCACGGATGAGCAGTTCTTC	CASSPTSGRATDEQFF
.	.	12	TRBV12-3/TRBV12-4	TRBJ2-1	TGTGCCAGCAGTGGAACCCTGGTATTGCAGTTCTTC	CASSGTLVLQFF
.	.	14	TRBV28	TRBJ1-1	TGTGCCAGCAGCCCGGGGACACTGAACACTGAAGCTTTCTTT	CASSPGTLNTEAFF
.	.	13	TRBV14	TRBJ2-7	TGTGCCAGCAGCCAAGATCTCAGGGGCGAGCAGTACTTC	CASSQDLRGEQYF
once	TRBD1	15	TRBV24-1	TRBJ1-2	TGTGCCACCAGTTCCCGGGAGGGGGCTCTCTATGGCTACACCTTC	CATSSREGALYGYTF
.	.	14	TRBV30	TRBJ1-6	TGTGCCTGGGCGGTCGGACAGAATAATTCACCCCTCCACTTT	CAWAVGQNNSPLHF
.	.	12	TRBV6-5	TRBJ2-2	TGTGCCAGCAGTTTTACAACCGGGGAGCTGTTTTTT	CASSFTTGELFF
.	.	14	TRBV29-1	TRBJ2-1	TGCAGCGTTGAAACGGGGCGGACCTACAATGAGCAGTTCTTC	CSVETGRTYNEQFF
once	.	15	TRBV5-4	TRBJ2-6	TGTGCCAGCAGCTTGTCTAGTCCCGGGGCCAACGTCCTGACTTTC	CASSLSSPGANVLTF
.	TRBD2	15	TRBV10-3	TRBJ2-1	TGTGCCATCAGTGATCAACGGACTAGACACAATGAGCAGTTCTTC	CAISDQRTRHNEQFF
.	TRBD1	14	TRBV7-2	TRBJ1-2	TGTGCCAGCAGCCTATGGACAGGGTCCTATGGCTACACCTTC	CASSLWTGSYGYTF
.	TRBD2	14	TRBV19	TRBJ2-1	TGTGCCAGTATGAAGGTAGCGGGAGGCAATGAGCAGTTCTTC	CASMKVAGGNEQFF
.	.	16	TRBV6-5	TRBJ2-1	TGTGCCAGCAGTTACTCGAGGCGGCCTTCCTACAATGAGCAGTTCTTC	CASSYSRRPSYNEQFF
.	TRBD2	15	TRBV6-2/TRBV6-3	TRBJ2-7	TGTGCCAGCAGTCCGGGACTAGCGGGAGAGGACGAGCAGTACTTC	CASSPGLAGEDEQYF
.	.	16	TRBV15	TRBJ2-7	TGTGCCACCAGCAGAGATCGCGGGGAGTCCCTCTACGAGCAGTACTTC	CATSRDRGESLYEQYF
.	.	15	TRBV28	TRBJ1-1	TGTGCCAGCAGCCCGGCCCATGGATTGACTATGACAGCTTTCTTT	CASSPAHGLTMTAFF
.	.	15	TRBV5-1	TRBJ2-2	TGCGCCAGCAGCCGAGACAGGCTCTACACCGGGGAGCTGTTTTTT	CASSRDRLYTGELFF
once	.	14	TRBV6-2/TRBV6-3	TRBJ1-2	TGTGCCAGCAGTTACTCTTCTAAGGGGGATGGCTACACCTTC	CASSYSSKGDGYTF